The 11 T cell receptor beta chains below come from one sample, sequenced in a study of cytomegalovirus exposure and HLA in healthy donors. The PCR made use of 60 Vbeta and 13 Jbeta primers. TCRdb's copy holds only in-frame clones and misses some; the assay was immunoSEQ multiplex PCR. Among fewer than 200,000 clones listed, approximately 70% were seen once. Sequenced sample: PBMCs. These receptors were obtained from a middle-aged man in good health and CMV-seropositive.

The genes are TRBV5-4 and TRBJ2-1, with 7 bases fitting TRBD1. Trimming cost V 6 bases and J 8 bases; bases outside gene matches: 8. The CDR3 spans 13 residues. In germline, CDR1 is SGHNT, CDR2 YYREEE (reference sequence). The CDR3: CASTGDSYYEQFF. CDR3 DNA sequence: TGTGCCAGCACCGGGGACAGTTATTATGAGCAGTTCTTC.

V usage is TRBV4-1 and J usage is TRBJ1-2, with 8 nucleotides matching TRBD1. The CDR3 runs 15 residues. Germline CDR1 and CDR2: MGHRA and YSYEKL. V dropped 4 bases and J dropped 4; count of bases not matched to a gene: 8. DNA for the CDR3: TGCGCCAGCAGCCGGGGCACAGGGGGAGGCTATGGCTACACCTTC. Translating it yields CASSRGTGGGYGYTF.

V is TRBV2 and J is TRBJ1-5, with D maybe TRBD1 (5 bases). This CDR3 region has 16 residues. The V and J ends lost 4 bases and 0 bases respectively, with 13 bases between them. The germline gives CDR1 SNHLY, CDR2 FYNNEI. The CDR3 nucleotides are TGTGCCAGCAGTGTACGACAGTCACATAGCAATCAGCCCCAGCATTTT. Translating it yields CASSVRQSHSNQPQHF.

The V call is TRBV29-1, the J call TRBJ1-1, with a possible D match to TRBD1 (5 bases). CDR3 length equals 12 residues. V gave up 4 bases and J gave up 3 bases, with 9 bases separating them. Looked up from germline, CDR1 is SQVTM and CDR2 is ANQGSEA. The CDR3 region has the DNA TGCAGCGTTGGGCAGGGTCACACTGAAGCTTTCTTT. It encodes CSVGQGHTEAFF.

This chain joins TRBV5-4 and TRBJ2-1; the match to TRBD2 covers 10 bases. The CDR3 is made up of 15 amino acids. Germline V gene sequence: CDR1 SGHNT, CDR2 YYREEE (reference sequence). The V and J ends lost 1 base and 8 bases, in that order; junction bases with no gene match: 6. The CDR3 sequence: CASSLKLAGWDEQFF. CDR3 sequence (DNA): TGTGCCAGCAGCTTGAAACTAGCGGGGTGGGATGAGCAGTTCTTC. Full variable domain (outside the CDR3, taken from reference TRBV5-4 and TRBJ2-1): ETGVTQSPTHLIKTRGQQVTLRCSSQSGHNTVSWYQQALGQGPQFIFQYYREEENGRGNFPPRFSGLQFPNYSSELNVNALELDDSALYLCASSLKLAGWDEQFFGPGTRLTVL.

This clone has more than one count but fewer than ten. The V gene is TRBV7-8, the J gene TRBJ1-5; D gene unclear. V lost 2 bases and J lost 0, with 5 bases in between. The CDR3 is made up of 14 amino acids. Germline assignment: CDR1 SGHVS and CDR2 FQNEAQ. CDR3 coding DNA: TGTGCCAGCAGCTTACCAGATAGCAATCAGCCCCAGCATTTT. Translated, it gives CASSLPDSNQPQHF.

Notes on this clone: At the DNA level, this CDR3 is encoded by other sequences in the same sample as well. The chain has TRBV5-4 and TRBJ1-6, with a weak D call TRBD1 (6 bases). There are 14 residues in the CDR3. Germline V gene lookup returns CDR1 SGHNT and CDR2 YYREEE (reference sequence). Trimming cost V 1 base and J 7 bases, with 9 bases left between them. The CDR3 here is CASSLTGSNSPLHF. CDR3 bases: TGTGCCAGCAGCTTGACAGGGTCGAATTCACCCCTCCACTTT.

The rearrangement links TRBV25-1 to TRBJ2-7; possible D gene TRBD1, 6 bases. Germline CDR1 reads MGHDK; CDR2 reads SYGVNS. This CDR3 spans 14 amino acids. Trimming took 4 bases from V and 3 from J, leaving 13 bases between them. The CDR3 region is CASSVTRDNYEQYF. The CDR3 nucleotides read TGTGCCAGCAGTGTAACCAGGGACAACTACGAGCAGTACTTC.

This clone occurred once. The chain has TRBV7-9 and TRBJ2-1; 7 bases map to TRBD1. V lost 1 base to trimming and J lost 10 bases; unmatched junction nucleotides: 7. CDR1 and CDR2 (germline): SEHNR, FQNEAQ (reference sequence). The CDR3 spans 14 residues. The CDR3 sequence is CASSLVFRGPEQFF. The CDR3 DNA follows: TGTGCCAGCAGCTTAGTTTTTAGGGGGCCAGAGCAGTTCTTC.

In nucleotides, the CDR3 is TGTGCCAGCAGCCCTGCGCGACAGGGGTTCACTAATGAAAAACTGTTTTTT. As protein: CASSPARQGFTNEKLFF. This chain uses TRBV7-9 with TRBJ1-4; 8 bases line up with TRBD1. This CDR3 comprises 17 residues. CDR1 and CDR2 from the germline V gene are SEHNR and FQNEAQ (reference sequence). Trimming at V came to 5 bases and at J to 2 bases, leaving 10 bases not matched to a gene.

This chain links TRBV30 with TRBJ2-1; D is unresolved. The length of the CDR3 is 17 residues. The germline gives CDR1 GTSNPN, CDR2 SVGIG (reference sequence). V gave up 0 bases and J gave up 2 bases, with 17 bases separating them. The CDR3 protein is CAWSVPSLPPTYNEQFF. DNA of the CDR3: TGTGCCTGGAGTGTTCCTAGTTTACCCCCCACCTACAATGAGCAGTTCTTC.